A selection of T cell receptor beta chains follows, all from one sample in a study of graft-versus-host responses after intestinal transplantation. Generated by immunoSEQ multiplex PCR, the TCRdb table keeps only in-frame clones and is missing some. The sample lists more than 80,000 clones, under 85% seen once, with roughly 15% in the top ten. These receptors have no known antigen. Sequenced material: unstimulated CD8+ T cells sorted from spleen or lymph node cells, taken before intestinal transplant. The source is a human donor who received an intestinal transplant. CDR3s include the opening cysteine and the closing phenylalanine or tryptophan. The D gene is left open where the match is weak. Clone size is not always given. Where it is, it says once, few, many or a class for expanded clones.

- | - | TRBJ2-3 | 14 | TRBV28 | TGTGCCAGCAGTTTATCCAGCGGGACAGATACGCAGTATTTT | CASSLSSGTDTQYF
- | - | TRBJ2-7 | 13 | TRBV7-6 | TGTGCCAGCAGCTTAGCTCAGGACTACGAGCAGTACTTC | CASSLAQDYEQYF
- | TRBD2 | TRBJ2-3 | 16 | TRBV10-3 | TGTGCCATCAGTGAGAACGAGCGGGGGTTCACAGATACGCAGTATTTT | CAISENERGFTDTQYF
- | - | TRBJ2-7 | 14 | TRBV4-3 | TGCGCCAGCAGCCAAGCTCTAGCGCAATACGAGCAGTACTTC | CASSQALAQYEQYF
- | TRBD2 | TRBJ2-3 | 16 | TRBV5-4 | TGTGCCAGCAGTGCTAGCGGGGCCACTAGCACAGATACGCAGTATTTT | CASSASGATSTDTQYF
- | TRBD1 | TRBJ1-4 | 17 | TRBV28 | TGTGCCAGCAGTTTTCAGCCCTACAGGGGGACTAATGAAAAACTGTTTTTT | CASSFQPYRGTNEKLFF
few | TRBD2 | TRBJ2-1 | 14 | TRBV6-5 | TGTGCCAGCAGTTACATTCGGGGGGGAGATGAGCAGTTCTTC | CASSYIRGGDEQFF
- | TRBD1 | TRBJ2-7 | 14 | TRBV28 | TGTGCCAGCAGTGCAGGGACAGGGGGATTCGAGCAGTACTTC | CASSAGTGGFEQYF
- | - | TRBJ2-1 | 15 | TRBV11-2 | TGTGCCAGCAGCTTAGGGGGGGCCTTATACAATGAGCAGTTCTTC | CASSLGGALYNEQFF
- | - | TRBJ2-1 | 15 | TRBV5-1 | TGCGCCAGCAGCCCGGGGGCAAACAGACCCAATGAGCAGTTCTTC | CASSPGANRPNEQFF
- | - | TRBJ2-7 | 15 | TRBV7-8 | TGTGCCAGCAGCTCTCACGCCACAACCGGGGACGAGCAGTACTTC | CASSSHATTGDEQYF
- | - | TRBJ2-5 | 13 | TRBV4-1 | TGCGCCAGCAGCCCTGGTTTGCGGGAGACCCAGTACTTC | CASSPGLRETQYF
- | - | TRBJ2-7 | 13 | TRBV5-6 | TGTGCCAGCAGCTTGGTTAACGCCTACGAGCAGTACTTC | CASSLVNAYEQYF
- | TRBD1 | TRBJ2-7 | 15 | TRBV7-9 | TGTGCCAGCAGCACGGCCGGGACAGGTAGCTACGAGCAGTACTTC | CASSTAGTGSYEQYF
- | TRBD2 | TRBJ2-5 | 16 | TRBV6-5 | TGTGCCAGCAGTTACTCGATCGGGGAGGGCCAAGAGACCCAGTACTTC | CASSYSIGEGQETQYF
- | - | TRBJ2-4 | 15 | TRBV6-6 | TGTGCCAGCAGTAACGACCCGGGGGCCAAAAACATTCAGTACTTC | CASSNDPGAKNIQYF
- | - | TRBJ2-1 | 12 | TRBV19 | TGTGCCAGTACCCCAGGTGGGGGGGAGCAGTTCTTC | CASTPGGGEQFF
- | - | TRBJ2-7 | 12 | TRBV5-1 | TGCGCCAGCAGTTCTCTCTCCGACGAGCAGTACTTC | CASSSLSDEQYF
- | - | TRBJ1-1 | 13 | TRBV29-1 | TGCAGCTACTTCGAGGGGCAGACATTTGAAGCTTTCTTT | CSYFEGQTFEAFF
- | - | TRBJ1-1 | 11 | TRBV29-1 | TGCAGCGTTGGGTTGGGCACTGAAGCTTTCTTT | CSVGLGTEAFF
- | - | TRBJ2-3 | 16 | TRBV5-1 | TGCGCCAGCAGCTTGTACGCAGGGGCAAGCACAGATACGCAGTATTTT | CASSLYAGASTDTQYF
- | - | TRBJ2-7 | 16 | TRBV5-1 | TGCGCCAGCAGCTTGGCCGTCGGGGGATCCACCTACGAGCAGTACTTC | CASSLAVGGSTYEQYF
once | - | TRBJ2-3 | 13 | TRBV5-6 | TGTGCCAGCAGCTTGGTGGGGTCGGATACGCAGTATTTT | CASSLVGSDTQYF
once | - | TRBJ2-5 | 15 | TRBV6-1 | TGTGCCAGCAGTTCTCTAGCCGGTCCCCGAGAGACCCAGTACTTC | CASSSLAGPRETQYF
- | - | TRBJ2-7 | 11 | TRBV5-6 | TGTGCCAGCAGCTTGTGGGACGAGCAGTACTTC | CASSLWDEQYF
- | - | TRBJ2-4 | 18 | TRBV15 | TGTGCCACCAGCAGAGATCGGGCGAGGGACCTAGCCAAAAACATTCAGTACTTC | CATSRDRARDLAKNIQYF
- | - | TRBJ1-2 | 14 | TRBV6-5 | TGTGCCAGCAGGGGGGAGAGCCCATCGTATGGCTACACCTTC | CASRGESPSYGYTF
once | TRBD2 | TRBJ2-3 | 14 | TRBV7-6 | TGTGCCAGCAGCGTCGGGGGGGGAGGAGATACGCAGTATTTT | CASSVGGGGDTQYF
- | - | TRBJ2-5 | 14 | TRBV6-1 | TGTGCCAGCTCACGCGGCGGACCAAGGGAGACCCAGTACTTC | CASSRGGPRETQYF
- | - | TRBJ2-5 | 14 | TRBV6-5 | TGTGCCAGCAGTTACTCTAGCGCGGTGGAGACCCAGTACTTC | CASSYSSAVETQYF
- | TRBD2 | TRBJ2-5 | 15 | TRBV28 | TGTGCCAGCAGGCAAAGCGGGAGTCCGCGGGAGACCCAGTACTTC | CASRQSGSPRETQYF
- | - | TRBJ2-3 | 12 | TRBV2 | TGTGCCAGCAGCGGGGCCACAGATACGCAGTATTTT | CASSGATDTQYF
- | TRBD2 | TRBJ2-7 | 17 | TRBV5-1 | TGCGCCAGCAGCTTGGGGCCCGGAGCGGGAGCCCTCTACGAGCAGTACTTC | CASSLGPGAGALYEQYF
- | TRBD2 | TRBJ2-1 | 14 | TRBV6-5 | TGTGCCAGCTGGACTAGCCACTTCTACAATGAGCAGTTCTTC | CASWTSHFYNEQFF
- | - | TRBJ2-7 | 16 | TRBV11-2 | TGTGCCAGCAGCTCCAGCAGGGTTATCTGCTCCTACGAGCAGTACTTC | CASSSSRVICSYEQYF
- | TRBD2 | TRBJ2-1 | 15 | TRBV14 | TGTGCCAGCAGCCAACTAGCGGGAGTAGACAATGAGCAGTTCTTC | CASSQLAGVDNEQFF
- | TRBD1 | TRBJ1-5 | 17 | TRBV5-5 | TGTGCCAGCAGCTTGGCCCAGACAGGGGGCAGGGGTCAGCCCCAGCATTTT | CASSLAQTGGRGQPQHF
- | - | TRBJ1-1 | 16 | TRBV6-5 | TGTGCCAGCAGTTACTCTAACGAAGCGGCGGGCACTGAAGCTTTCTTT | CASSYSNEAAGTEAFF
- | - | TRBJ2-7 | 14 | TRBV6-5 | TGTGCCAGCAGTCCGCGGACAGGGAGGGACGAGCAGTACTTC | CASSPRTGRDEQYF
- | - | TRBJ2-3 | 14 | TRBV30 | TGTGCCTGGAGTGGAGGGTTTAGTCAAGATACGCAGTATTTT | CAWSGGFSQDTQYF
- | TRBD2 | TRBJ2-7 | 19 | TRBV7-9 | TGTGCCAGCAGCTTAATCCCGGGACTAGCGCGGTTGAGTCCCTACGAGCAGTACTTC | CASSLIPGLARLSPYEQYF
- | - | TRBJ2-1 | 14 | TRBV19 | TGTGCCAGTGGAACATCGAGCTCCTACAATGAGCAGTTCTTC | CASGTSSSYNEQFF
few | TRBD1 | TRBJ2-1 | 13 | TRBV15 | TGTGCCACCAGGGACAGGGGTTACAATGAGCAGTTCTTC | CATRDRGYNEQFF
- | - | TRBJ2-2 | 14 | TRBV7-6 | TGTGCCAGCATCGAGACCGCGAACACCGGGGAGCTGTTTTTT | CASIETANTGELFF
- | - | TRBJ1-1 | 13 | TRBV6-4 | TGTGCCCGCAGACGCCTAGGGTACACTGAAGCTTTCTTT | CARRRLGYTEAFF
few | - | TRBJ1-5 | 16 | TRBV7-3 | TGTGCCAGCAGCTCGGAGGGGCAGGGCCGTAATCAGCCCCAGCATTTT | CASSSEGQGRNQPQHF
- | - | TRBJ1-1 | 13 | TRBV25-1 | TGTGCCAGCAGTGGACACGCAGGGGCTGAAGCTTTCTTT | CASSGHAGAEAFF
once | - | TRBJ2-1 | 16 | TRBV13 | TGTGCCAGCAGCGGTACTAGTACCCCCGCCTACAATGAGCAGTTCTTC | CASSGTSTPAYNEQFF
- | - | TRBJ2-7 | 12 | TRBV2 | TGTGCCAGCAGTGAACTTGAGACCGAGCAGTACTTC | CASSELETEQYF